The rows below give T cell receptor beta chains drawn from one sample of a study of monozygotic twins with inflammatory bowel disease. After re-calling the 5' RACE reads, TCRdb lists one entry per CDR3 protein, DNA absent. The sample table sets out about 380,000 distinct CDR3 sequences. Sequenced input: blood. Receptors originate from a human donor with ulcerative colitis or Crohn's disease, or a healthy co-twin of an affected twin (not recorded which). Both conserved end residues are part of each CDR3.

v_call: TRBV12-3/TRBV12-4
j_call: TRBJ2-1
cdr3_aa: CASSFGTGGDEQFF

v_call: TRBV14
j_call: TRBJ2-7
cdr3_aa: CASSQGQESYEQYF

v_call: TRBV28
j_call: TRBJ2-7
cdr3_aa: CASSITGGPTYEQYF

v_call: TRBV18
j_call: TRBJ2-3
cdr3_aa: CASSPSRTGSTDTQYF

v_call: TRBV2
j_call: TRBJ2-3
cdr3_aa: CASRQGSDTQYF

v_call: TRBV7-9
j_call: TRBJ2-7
cdr3_aa: CASSLAPTASYEQYF

v_call: TRBV7-6
j_call: TRBJ2-1
cdr3_aa: CASSSVAGVYNEQFF

v_call: TRBV24-1
j_call: TRBJ2-2
cdr3_aa: CATSDGTGFRTGELFF

v_call: TRBV7-9
j_call: TRBJ2-5
cdr3_aa: CASSLMGGQETQYF

v_call: TRBV3-1
j_call: TRBJ2-3
cdr3_aa: CASSQYAGRGGTDTQYF

v_call: TRBV18
j_call: TRBJ1-1
cdr3_aa: CASSPGQVSLGTEAFF

v_call: TRBV6-1
j_call: TRBJ1-5
cdr3_aa: CASSVKTADRVTPQHF

v_call: TRBV5-1
j_call: TRBJ1-6
cdr3_aa: CASSSTGVLSDSPLHF

v_call: TRBV15
j_call: TRBJ2-2
cdr3_aa: CATSFRGSSPGELFF

v_call: TRBV7-9
j_call: TRBJ2-7
cdr3_aa: CASSPSPTGVYEQYF

v_call: TRBV5-4
j_call: TRBJ2-5
cdr3_aa: CASSLGQVQETQYF

v_call: TRBV9
j_call: TRBJ2-3
cdr3_aa: CASSVGGGGDTQYF

v_call: TRBV20-1
j_call: TRBJ2-5
cdr3_aa: CSAIPLVQETQYF

v_call: TRBV20-1
j_call: TRBJ2-5
cdr3_aa: CSARDVSGGAGETQYF

v_call: TRBV6-1
j_call: TRBJ1-2
cdr3_aa: CASDRRRQDNYGYTF

v_call: TRBV5-1
j_call: TRBJ1-5
cdr3_aa: CASSLDGVQPQHF

v_call: TRBV12-3/TRBV12-4
j_call: TRBJ2-7
cdr3_aa: CASSFRAGANYEQYF

v_call: TRBV7-3
j_call: TRBJ2-3
cdr3_aa: CASSLTRTRTDTQYF

v_call: TRBV6-1
j_call: TRBJ2-3
cdr3_aa: CASTKRGGSTDTQYF

v_call: TRBV28
j_call: TRBJ2-3
cdr3_aa: CASSLYRGITDTQYF

v_call: TRBV4-1
j_call: TRBJ1-1
cdr3_aa: CASSQERTLNTEAFF

v_call: TRBV20-1
j_call: TRBJ1-2
cdr3_aa: CSAGGEGARGYTF

v_call: TRBV3-1
j_call: TRBJ2-7
cdr3_aa: CASSHSGWTSGVKREQYF

v_call: TRBV5-6
j_call: TRBJ2-7
cdr3_aa: CASSFYGTGFDEQYF

v_call: TRBV7-2
j_call: TRBJ2-5
cdr3_aa: CASSGRTSAETQYF

v_call: TRBV4-3
j_call: TRBJ2-2
cdr3_aa: CASSQVLLNTGELFF

v_call: TRBV28
j_call: TRBJ2-1
cdr3_aa: CASSPSETEQFF

v_call: TRBV18
j_call: TRBJ2-7
cdr3_aa: CASSPPLGERTVYSYEQYF

v_call: TRBV3-1
j_call: TRBJ1-4
cdr3_aa: CASSQDRGTNEKLFF

v_call: TRBV6-2/TRBV6-3
j_call: TRBJ2-7
cdr3_aa: CASSRAQGRFYEQYF

v_call: TRBV4-2
j_call: TRBJ2-1
cdr3_aa: CASSRETSGGAREQFF

v_call: TRBV10-3
j_call: TRBJ2-4
cdr3_aa: CAIMGQGGNIQYF

v_call: TRBV12-3/TRBV12-4
j_call: TRBJ1-6
cdr3_aa: CASSPIQNSPLHF

v_call: TRBV5-1
j_call: TRBJ1-2
cdr3_aa: CASSPVANLNYGYTF

v_call: TRBV5-1
j_call: TRBJ1-2
cdr3_aa: CASSLAGQLTGYGYTF

v_call: TRBV20-1
j_call: TRBJ1-4
cdr3_aa: CSASPGTGVGKLFF

v_call: TRBV12-3/TRBV12-4
j_call: TRBJ1-2
cdr3_aa: CASRGQDLYGYTF

v_call: TRBV7-2
j_call: TRBJ2-5
cdr3_aa: CASSPLTSGQETQYF

v_call: TRBV4-2
j_call: TRBJ1-6
cdr3_aa: CASSQDQGLGSPLHF

v_call: TRBV6-2/TRBV6-3
j_call: TRBJ2-7
cdr3_aa: CASSTQRHEQYF

v_call: TRBV29-1
j_call: TRBJ1-1
cdr3_aa: CSAVVSRQENTEAFF